These T cell receptor beta chains were read from a single sample in a study of blood T cell repertoires in COVID-19. The repertoire was sequenced with immunoSEQ multiplex PCR; TCRdb's copy has only in-frame clones and lacks some. The table records 200,000 or so clones, about 84% of them present only once. The sample comprised PBMCs or T cells enriched from blood (not recorded which). Receptors originate from a man aged 55-75 years who had recovered from COVID-19. Each CDR3 is given with its conserved first and last residue. The D gene is left open where the match is weak. The listing skips clone size in some rows; elsewhere it reads once, few, many or a size class.

v_call	cdr3_length	d_call	j_call	clone_size	cdr3_aa	cdr3_nt
TRBV7-2	18	.	TRBJ2-2	.	CASSLALLFGANTGELFF	TGTGCCAGCAGCTTAGCGCTTCTATTCGGAGCGAACACCGGGGAGCTGTTTTTT
TRBV11-3	13	.	TRBJ1-1	.	CASSLDVRTEAFF	TGTGCCAGCAGCTTAGACGTCAGGACTGAAGCTTTCTTT
TRBV7-9	15	.	TRBJ1-2	.	CASSLGHPANYGYTF	TGTGCCAGCAGCCTGGGACACCCAGCTAACTATGGCTACACCTTC
TRBV5-6	14	.	TRBJ2-4	.	CASSLGRRKNIQYF	TGTGCCAGCAGCTTGGGGCGGAGGAAAAACATTCAGTACTTC
TRBV2	16	TRBD2	TRBJ2-3	.	CASSITGTSVTDTQYF	TGTGCCAGCAGTATCACCGGGACTAGCGTCACAGATACGCAGTATTTT
TRBV20-1	11	.	TRBJ2-1	.	CSARVSREQFF	TGCAGTGCTAGAGTATCCCGGGAGCAGTTCTTC
TRBV7-9	14	.	TRBJ2-7	.	CASRDTGSSYEQYF	TGTGCCAGCAGGGACACAGGGAGCTCCTACGAGCAGTACTTC
TRBV5-6	15	.	TRBJ1-2	.	CASSFEGGYVYGYTF	TGTGCCAGCAGCTTTGAAGGGGGATATGTCTATGGCTACACCTTC
TRBV7-2	15	TRBD1	TRBJ1-4	.	CASSRATGDAEKLFF	TGTGCCAGCAGCCGCGCCACAGGGGACGCCGAAAAACTGTTTTTT
TRBV5-4	15	TRBD1	TRBJ2-1	.	CASSPTGTGSNEQFF	TGTGCCAGCAGCCCGACCGGGACAGGTTCTAATGAGCAGTTCTTC
TRBV6-1	13	.	TRBJ1-5	.	CASSDGGDQPQHF	TGTGCCAGCAGTGACGGGGGGGATCAGCCCCAGCATTTT
TRBV27	19	TRBD1	TRBJ2-3	.	CASSPPALDRASSTDTQYF	TGTGCCAGCAGTCCCCCAGCGTTGGACAGGGCTTCTAGCACAGATACGCAGTATTTT
TRBV3-1/TRBV3-2	13	.	TRBJ1-6	.	CASSQERNSPLHF	TGTGCCAGCAGCCAAGAACGGAATTCACCCCTCCACTTT
TRBV3-1/TRBV3-2	17	TRBD1	TRBJ1-2	.	CASSQGNTGGSNYGYTF	TGTGCCAGCAGCCAAGGGAATACAGGGGGTTCTAACTATGGCTACACCTTC
TRBV18	17	TRBD1	TRBJ2-7	.	CASSPSRSDRATGEQYF	TGTGCCAGCTCACCATCGAGATCGGACAGGGCAACCGGCGAGCAGTACTTC
TRBV5-1	14	TRBD1	TRBJ1-1	few	CASSPGQVGTEAFF	TGCGCCAGCAGCCCGGGACAGGTAGGGACTGAAGCTTTCTTT